These 25 T cell receptor beta chains came from one sample sequenced in a study of Ad26.COV2.S vaccination and SARS-CoV-2 variants. TCRdb's table, derived via immunoSEQ multiplex PCR, lists solely in-frame clones and lacks some. The sample has 350,000 to 400,000 clones; less than 90% are singletons. As to treatment: over 15 received Ad26.COV2.S at low or high dose, single or two shots; five or six received placebo; per-sample allocation not given. The study sampled participants on day 63 after the first vaccine or placebo injection. The sample here was peripheral blood, taken in a trial of Ad26.COV2.S vaccine versus placebo. Source of these receptors: a person between 18 and 65 years old who received the Ad26.COV2.S COVID-19 vaccine or a placebo.

Here the CDR3 reads CASVGTDTQYF. CDR3 DNA sequence: TGTGCCAGCGTAGGAACAGATACGCAGTATTTT. The gene calls are TRBV6-6 and TRBJ2-3; the D is unclear. CDR1 and CDR2 from the germline V gene are MNHNY and SVGAGI (reference sequence). The CDR3 contains 11 residues. V shed 8 bases and J shed 3 bases, with 6 bases lying between them.

The rearrangement links TRBV5-1 to TRBJ2-7; TRBD1 matches at 10 bases. CDR1 and CDR2 (germline): SGHRS, YFSETQ. The CDR3 spans 13 residues. V lost 5 bases and J lost 4; bases outside the gene matches: 3. The DNA for the CDR3 is TGCGCCAGCAGGAGGACAGGGGGATACGAGCAGTACTTC. Residues: CASRRTGGYEQYF.

The CDR3, as DNA: TGTGCCAGCAGCCTGCTAGCGGGGGGGCCGTCGGTCACCGGGGAGCTGTTTTTT. This encodes CASSLLAGGPSVTGELFF. This rearrangement joins TRBV11-2 to TRBJ2-2; 12 nucleotides agree with TRBD2. The CDR3 length is 18 residues. CDR1 and CDR2 (germline): SGHAT, FQNNGV. Trimming cost V 5 bases and J 4 bases; bases outside gene matches: 11.

The V gene is TRBV11-2, the J gene TRBJ2-1; D is possibly TRBD1 or TRBD2 (5 bases each). There are 15 residues in the CDR3. Trimming shortened V by 5 bases and J by 2 bases, and 13 bases separated the two germline ends. Per the germline V gene, CDR1 is SGHAT and CDR2 is FQNNGV. CDR3 loop: CASSNTRTTYNEQFF. The DNA for the CDR3 is TGTGCCAGCAGCAACACTAGGACAACCTACAATGAGCAGTTCTTC.

The CDR3 sequence: CASSLGLGGVNIQYF. For the CDR3, the DNA is TGTGCCAGCAGCTTAGGTCTGGGGGGCGTAAACATTCAGTACTTC. This rearrangement joins TRBV7-6 to TRBJ2-4; either TRBD1 or TRBD2 may fit D (6 bases each). The CDR3 spans 15 residues. Germline V gives CDR1 SGHVS, CDR2 FNYEAQ. Trimming left V 1 base short and J 6 bases short, with 13 bases between.

The V call is TRBV7-9, the J call TRBJ2-3; D might be TRBD1 (6 bases). Germline values: CDR1 SEHNR, CDR2 FQNEAQ (reference sequence). Trimming left V 5 bases short and J 2 bases short, with 11 bases between. The CDR3 is 14 amino acids. DNA of the CDR3: TGTGCCAGCAGCCCCAGGGGAGTCACAGATACGCAGTATTTT. Encoded protein: CASSPRGVTDTQYF.

The chain has TRBV27 and TRBJ2-1; 9 nucleotides agree with TRBD2. In germline, CDR1 is MNHEY, CDR2 SMNVEV (reference sequence). The CDR3 is made up of 16 amino acids. Trimming cost V 3 bases and J 4 bases; bases outside gene matches: 7. The CDR3 region is CASSFERGAPYNEQFF. The CDR3 coding sequence is TGTGCCAGCAGTTTCGAGCGGGGGGCCCCATACAATGAGCAGTTCTTC.

This clone was observed a few times. This rearrangement joins TRBV18 to TRBJ2-5; no clear D. Germline assignment: CDR1 KGHSH and CDR2 LQKENI. Trimming cost V 6 bases and J 4 bases, with 9 bases left between them. The CDR3 has 12 amino acids. The CDR3 nucleotides read TGTGCCAGCTCGGAAAGTGTAGAGACCCAGTACTTC. It is translated as CASSESVETQYF.

The chain recombines TRBV3-1 (or the pseudogene TRBV3-2) with TRBJ2-7; possibly TRBD2 for D (6 bases). The V end was cut by 4 bases, the J end by 6 bases, with 16 bases between. This CDR3 region has 14 residues. Germline CDR1 LGHDT, CDR2 YNNKEL (reference sequence). CDR3 amino acids: CASSPGLGRSEQYF. The DNA of the CDR3 is TGTGCCAGCAGCCCGGGACTGGGCAGAAGCGAGCAGTACTTC.

J is TRBJ2-7 and V is TRBV11-2; D is perhaps TRBD1 (5 bases). This CDR3 is 13 amino acids long. Looked up from germline, CDR1 is SGHAT and CDR2 is FQNNGV. Trimming took 3 bases from V and 2 from J, leaving 8 bases between them. The CDR3 reads CASSFRQTYEQYF. The CDR3 DNA reads as TGTGCCAGCAGCTTTCGACAGACCTACGAGCAGTACTTC.

This chain links TRBV6-1 with TRBJ2-5; no clear D. V lost 3 bases to trimming and J lost 4 bases, with 12 bases between them. Germline CDR1 MNHNS, CDR2 SASEGT. This CDR3 is built from 14 residues. The CDR3 region is CASSDMESGETQYF. The CDR3 region has the DNA TGTGCCAGCAGTGATATGGAATCCGGAGAGACCCAGTACTTC.

Points on this clone: The junction shows a germline mismatch at one end, possibly a read error. The genes are TRBV19 and TRBJ1-2; D not resolved. Germline CDR1 is LNHDA and CDR2 is SQIVND (reference sequence). This CDR3 comprises 14 residues. The CDR3 protein is CASSVDRINYGYTF. In DNA, the CDR3 is TGTGCCAGTAGTGTAGATCGGATTAACTATGGCTACACCTTC.

The chain employs TRBV5-5 and TRBJ1-2; D perhaps matches TRBD1 (6 bases). The germline gives CDR1 SGHKS, CDR2 YYEKEE (reference sequence). The CDR3 contains 14 residues. The ends were cut back, 2 bases at V and 4 bases at J, with 12 bases in the middle. CDR3 sequence (DNA): TGTGCCAGCAGCTTCCGGAGGGGGACCTATGGCTACACCTTC. Translated, it gives CASSFRRGTYGYTF.

This chain connects TRBV10-2 to TRBJ2-7; no definite D call. CDR1 and CDR2 (germline): WSHSY, SAAADI. The CDR3 consists of 12 residues. Trimming took off 6 bases at V and 6 bases at J, with 12 bases between the two ends. The CDR3 DNA reads TGCGCCAGCAGGGACCTACTGTTCGAGCAGTACTTC. Its translation: CASRDLLFEQYF.

The chain uses TRBV7-9 and TRBJ2-1; 9 bases are shared with TRBD1. After removal of 1 base from V and 8 bases from J, the junction contained 6 bases not matched to a gene. Germline CDR1 reads SEHNR; CDR2 reads FQNEAQ (reference sequence). The CDR3 spans 15 residues. The CDR3 sequence: CASSLVGTGWDEQFF. The DNA of the CDR3 is TGTGCCAGCAGCTTAGTCGGGACAGGGTGGGATGAGCAGTTCTTC.

The chain is built from TRBV21-1 and TRBJ2-1; the DNA was not compared with TRBD1, the D call given in the table. TRBV21-1 is shown as a pseudogene. This CDR3 has 14 amino acids. The CDR3 DNA reads as TGTGCCAGCAGCAAAGGACAGGGGGTCAATGAGCAGTTCTTC. This encodes CASSKGQGVNEQFF.

The chain uses TRBV9 and TRBJ1-1; D gene unclear. The germline V gene has CDR1 SGDLS and CDR2 YYNGEE. V was clipped by 4 bases and J by 4 bases, with 8 bases between them. The CDR3 runs to 12 residues. This CDR3 reads CASSSPGTEAFF. Written as DNA, the CDR3 is TGTGCCAGCAGCTCCCCAGGCACTGAAGCTTTCTTT.

This chain links TRBV23-1 with TRBJ1-5; D may be TRBD1 (6 bases). TRBV23-1 is an ORF; its function is uncertain. The CDR3 length is 15 residues. Trimming pared 11 bases from V and 2 bases from J, leaving 19 bases between. In nucleotides, the CDR3 is TGCGCCCCATACAGCGGGGGGCGGGGCAATCAGCCCCAGCATTTT. Translated: CAPYSGGRGNQPQHF.

The V gene is TRBV19, the J gene TRBJ1-2; 7 bases are shared with TRBD1. The length of the CDR3 is 12 residues. The V and J ends lost 10 bases and 4 bases, in that order; junction bases with no gene match: 6. Germline CDR1 reads LNHDA; CDR2 reads SQIVND (reference sequence). The CDR3 loop reads CATEGASYGYTF. DNA of the CDR3: TGTGCCACGGAGGGGGCCAGCTATGGCTACACCTTC.

This chain uses TRBV18 with TRBJ1-2; possibly TRBD1 for D (5 bases). The V end lost 4 bases, the J end lost 4 bases, and 16 bases lay between the germline ends. Germline V lookup: CDR1 KGHSH, CDR2 LQKENI. The CDR3 contains 15 residues. The chain's CDR3 is CASSLTTDRVYGYTF. Here the CDR3 DNA reads TGTGCCAGCTCACTTACAACCGACAGAGTCTATGGCTACACCTTC.

This clone was seen a single time. V gene TRBV7-2 combines with J gene TRBJ2-3, with D perhaps matching TRBD1 (5 bases). With 0 bases removed from V and 4 bases from J, the gap between germline ends came to 5 bases. The CDR3 is 13 residues long. Germline-derived CDR1 and CDR2 are SGHTA and FQGNSA. CDR3 DNA sequence: TGTGCCAGCAGCTTAGCGGGGCCAGATACGCAGTATTTT. This codes for CASSLAGPDTQYF.

J is TRBJ2-7 and V is TRBV27, with TRBD1 matching 7 bases. Per the germline V gene, CDR1 is MNHEY and CDR2 is SMNVEV (reference sequence). V dropped 5 bases and J dropped 3; count of bases not matched to a gene: 10. This CDR3 region has 15 residues. The CDR3 loop is CASSLRGTEYYEQYF. In nucleotides, the CDR3 is TGTGCCAGCAGTCTCCGAGGGACAGAATACTACGAGCAGTACTTC.

The CDR3 DNA is TGCGCCAGCAGCCAAGACTGGGGGAAGCGAGAGACCCAGTACTTC. Its translation is CASSQDWGKRETQYF. The chain joins TRBV4-1 to TRBJ2-5; possibly TRBD1 or TRBD2 for D (5 bases each). This CDR3 spans 15 amino acids. Germline CDR1 MGHRA, CDR2 YSYEKL. V was clipped by 0 bases and J by 4 bases, with 12 bases between them.

V gene TRBV9 combines with J gene TRBJ2-7; D could derive from TRBD1 or TRBD2 (6 bases each). The CDR3 has 15 residues. V lost 0 bases and J 5 bases, leaving 15 bases between the germline ends. CDR1 and CDR2 (germline): SGDLS, YYNGEE. DNA for the CDR3: TGTGCCAGCAGCGTAGGGGGGGCGCGAAACGACGAGCAGTACTTC. Amino acids: CASSVGGARNDEQYF.

The chain carries TRBV6-5 and TRBJ2-3; D is unclear. Germline V lookup: CDR1 MNHEY, CDR2 SVGAGI. This CDR3 spans 13 amino acids. V dropped 5 bases and J dropped 4 bases, with 10 bases sitting between them. The CDR3 sequence: CASSSLVADTQYF. The CDR3 nucleotides read TGTGCCAGCAGTAGTCTAGTTGCAGATACGCAGTATTTT.